This T cell receptor beta chain was recorded in a study of T cell clonality in common variable immunodeficiency. Whole-study findings and limits: TCRbeta clonality was increased in CVID versus healthy controls. What drives increased CVID clonality needs T cell subpopulation sequencing.

This table comes from immunoSEQ multiplex PCR, and its TCRdb copy is limited to in-frame clones, with some not included. The sample includes tens of thousands of clones, none of them occurring once. The sample holds many counts of this clone. Its target is not known. The source of this sequence is a person aged 18-70 years in good health. The sequenced material came from peripheral blood mononuclear cells.

Partial CDR3 DNA: TGTGCCAGCAGACTTAGACTATACACACAGGATACG. Protein sequence: CASRLRLYTQDT. The CDR3 as a whole reads CASRLRLYTQDTQYF. The gene calls are TRBV2 and TRBJ2-3; a weak D match, TRBD2 (5 bases). Coverage ceases 3 residues before the CDR3 finishes, and the germline J gene fills in the end. Trimming removed 6 bases from V and 6 bases from J, with 19 bases in between. This CDR3 comprises 15 residues. Germline lookup yields CDR1 SNHLY and CDR2 FYNNEI. The full variable domain, its missing parts supplied by reference TRBV2 and TRBJ2-3, is EPEVTQTPSHQVTQMGQEVILRCVPISNHLYFYWYRQILGQKVEFLVSFYNNEISEKSEIFDDQFSVERPDGSNFTLKIRSTKLEDSAMYFCASRLRLYTQDTQYFGPGTRLTVL.